This TCR beta chain was sequenced for a study of blood T cell repertoires in COVID-19. Across the whole study: Acute and convalescent COVID-19 samples came from the United States, Italy and Spain. PBMCs, B-cell-depleted T cells, or T cells provided the cDNA or gDNA that made up the material.

V gave up 3 bases and J gave up 7 bases; unmatched junction bases: 11. The CDR3 totals 15 residues. Germline V CDR1 and CDR2: LGHDT, YNNKEL (reference sequence). On this clone: This clone may be a read error of a much larger clone one base away.

In the source study's methods: Reference gene primer amplification gave estimated nucleated cell counts. Data came from immunoSEQ multiplex PCR; TCRdb stores just in-frame clones and leaves some out. The DNA gave D and trimming, while V, J and clone size come from that table. In the table there are 250,000 to 300,000 clones, around three quarters of which are singletons. The source of this sequence is a woman at least 80 years old with acute or convalescent COVID-19. This chain links TRBV3-1 (or the pseudogene TRBV3-2) with TRBJ1-2; 7 bases line up with TRBD1. Sequencing was performed on peripheral blood. CDR3 residues: CASSQNSQGVGGYTF. The DNA for the CDR3 is TGTGCCAGCAGCCAGAACAGCCAGGGGGTTGGTGGCTACACCTTC.